What follows describes a single TCR beta chain. Antigen unknown. Since a much larger clone is just one base distant, this may be a read error. Because it lacks the conserved phenylalanine or tryptophan at the end, this CDR3 is likely a read error. As previously described, bulk TCR libraries were made using listed TCR primers. TCRdb used MiXCR to reprocess the PCR reads, holding one entry per CDR3 protein. The sample includes 65,000 to 70,000 distinct CDR3 sequences, about a sixth of them seen just once. This sample is part of a study of molecular identifiers for immune sequencing clone quantification. V was clipped by 11 bases and J by 1 base, with 14 bases between them. The CDR3 runs to 14 residues. Overall study results and limits: Clones exceeding 20 RNA copies carried over 98% of effector molecules but under 1% of naive-cell molecules.

The authors sorted naive CD8 T cells as CD8+CD4-CCR7+CD45RA+. This chain joins TRBV12-3 or TRBV12-4 and TRBJ2-2; D unclear. The receptor was derived from a human donor in good health. Some libraries in this study had Jurkat cell RNA spiked in. Material: naive CD8+ T cells from blood, with Jurkat cell RNA spiked in. Documented subset: FACS-sorted CD8+CD4-CCR7+CD45RA+ naive T cells. CDR3 coding DNA: TGTGCCGGTCAGGAAAGTCTGAACACCGGGGAGCTGTTTCTT. Translating gives CAGQESLNTGELFL.